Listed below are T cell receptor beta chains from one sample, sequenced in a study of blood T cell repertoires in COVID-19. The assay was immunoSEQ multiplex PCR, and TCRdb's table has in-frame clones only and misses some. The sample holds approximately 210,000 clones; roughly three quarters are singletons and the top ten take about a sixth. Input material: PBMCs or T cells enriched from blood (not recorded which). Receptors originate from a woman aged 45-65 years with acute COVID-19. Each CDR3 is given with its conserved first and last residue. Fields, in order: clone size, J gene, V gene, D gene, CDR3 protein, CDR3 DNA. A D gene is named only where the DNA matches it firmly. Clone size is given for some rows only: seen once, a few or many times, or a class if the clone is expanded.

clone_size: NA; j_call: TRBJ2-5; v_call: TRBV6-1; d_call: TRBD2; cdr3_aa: CASSGILAGGGETQYF; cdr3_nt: TGTGCCAGCAGTGGAATACTAGCGGGGGGTGGTGAGACCCAGTACTTC
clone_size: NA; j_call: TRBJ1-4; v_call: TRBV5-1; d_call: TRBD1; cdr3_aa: CASSLDRAPGEKLFF; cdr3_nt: TGCGCCAGCAGCTTAGACAGGGCTCCAGGTGAAAAACTGTTTTTT
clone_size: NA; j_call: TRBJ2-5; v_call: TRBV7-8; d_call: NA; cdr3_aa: CASSLGGTSGETQYF; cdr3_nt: TGTGCCAGCAGCTTGGGCGGGACCTCTGGAGAGACCCAGTACTTC
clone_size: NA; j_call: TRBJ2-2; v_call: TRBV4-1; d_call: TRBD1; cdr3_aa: CASSQPGTGDNTGELFF; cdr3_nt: TGCGCCAGCAGCCAACCTGGGACAGGGGACAACACCGGGGAGCTGTTTTTT
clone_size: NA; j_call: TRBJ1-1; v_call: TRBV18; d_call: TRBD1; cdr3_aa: CASSPPTRQGMEAFF; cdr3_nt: TGTGCCAGCTCACCCCCAACCCGACAGGGGATGGAAGCTTTCTTT
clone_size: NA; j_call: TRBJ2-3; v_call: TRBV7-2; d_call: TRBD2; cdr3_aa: CASSLTGGPTDTQYF; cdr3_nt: TGTGCCAGCAGCTTAACGGGGGGGCCCACAGATACGCAGTATTTT
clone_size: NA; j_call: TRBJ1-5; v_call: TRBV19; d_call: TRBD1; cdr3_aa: CASSMGPGGNNQPQHF; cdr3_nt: TGTGCCAGTAGTATGGGACCAGGGGGGAACAATCAGCCCCAGCATTTT
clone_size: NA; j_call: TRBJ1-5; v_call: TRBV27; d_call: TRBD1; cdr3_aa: CASSLIGQGEIYQPQHF; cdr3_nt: TGTGCCAGCAGTTTAATTGGACAGGGAGAAATTTACCAGCCCCAGCATTTT
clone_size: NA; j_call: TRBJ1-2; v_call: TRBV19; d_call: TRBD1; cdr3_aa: CASSDRGIWGYTF; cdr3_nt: TGTGCCAGTAGTGACAGGGGGATTTGGGGCTACACCTTC
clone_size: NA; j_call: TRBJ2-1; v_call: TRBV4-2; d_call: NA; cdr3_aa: CASSQVPLNNEQFF; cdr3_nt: TGTGCCAGCAGCCAAGTCCCCCTAAACAATGAGCAGTTCTTC
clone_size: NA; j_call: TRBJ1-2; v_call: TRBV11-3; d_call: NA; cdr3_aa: CASSLDGWGRHGYTF; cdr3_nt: TGTGCCAGCAGCTTAGATGGGTGGGGCCGGCATGGCTACACCTTC
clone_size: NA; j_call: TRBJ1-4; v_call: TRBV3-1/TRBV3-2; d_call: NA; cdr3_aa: CASRGPGEGSEKLFF; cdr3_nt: TGTGCCAGCAGGGGCCCCGGGGAGGGTAGTGAAAAACTGTTTTTT
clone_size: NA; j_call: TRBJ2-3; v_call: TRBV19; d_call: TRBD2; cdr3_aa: CASSIGGTSGGPSTDTQYF; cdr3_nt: TGTGCCAGTAGTATAGGTGGGACTAGCGGGGGACCGAGCACAGATACGCAGTATTTT
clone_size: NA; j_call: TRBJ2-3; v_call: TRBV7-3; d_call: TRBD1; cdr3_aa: CASSSGQGNTQYF; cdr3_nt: TGTGCCAGCAGCTCTGGACAGGGGAATACGCAGTATTTT
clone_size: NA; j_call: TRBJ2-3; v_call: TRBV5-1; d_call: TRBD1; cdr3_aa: CASRLATGATDTQYF; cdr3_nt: TGCGCCAGCCGTCTAGCGACAGGGGCCACAGATACGCAGTATTTT
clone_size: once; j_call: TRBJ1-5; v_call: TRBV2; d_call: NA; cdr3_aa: CASSEGDLPSNQPQHF; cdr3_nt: TGTGCCAGCAGTGAGGGAGATTTACCTAGCAATCAGCCCCAGCATTTT
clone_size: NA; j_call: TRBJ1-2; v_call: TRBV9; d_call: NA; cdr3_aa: CASSVGTDSAYGYTF; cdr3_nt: TGTGCCAGCAGCGTAGGGACAGACTCGGCCTATGGCTACACCTTC